This T cell receptor beta chain comes out of a study of shared T cell receptors in the human thymus. Repertoires were generated with immunoSEQ multiplex PCR, while TCRdb's copy carries only in-frame clones and drops some. Here the sample spans 720,000 or so clones, approximately 85% being singletons. Germline CDR1 and CDR2: MGHDK and SYGVNS. Trimming shortened V by 5 bases and J by 4 bases, and 4 bases separated the two germline ends. This CDR3 is built from 11 residues. These data are also associated with another study on human thymus T cells. That source notes: Highly overlapping thymic repertoires in unrelated individuals were reported by related research.

Material: thymocytes. This clonotype originated in a girl less than two years old with a congenital heart defect. This chain links TRBV25-1 with TRBJ2-3; no firm D call. In DNA form, the CDR3 reads TGTGCCAGCAGTCTTTCAGATACGCAGTATTTT. It is translated as CASSLSDTQYF.